Listed here is a single T cell receptor beta chain. Its antigen is not identified. TCRdb keeps only in-frame clones here, not all; method: immunoSEQ multiplex PCR. The sample has under 250,000 clones, about 87% seen once. V lost 1 base to trimming and J lost 6 bases; unmatched junction nucleotides: 9. The CDR3 runs to 15 residues. CDR1 is SQVTM, CDR2 ANQGSEA, per germline. This sample was taken from a study of cytomegalovirus exposure and HLA in healthy donors. Study findings and constraints: Using the classifier, cytomegalovirus status was reportedly diagnosed with high specificity and sensitivity. The tendency of first-cohort TCR clusters to co-occur in the approximately 110 validation repertoires was identified by a subsequent analysis. Some TCR beta chains (roughly 150 of them) were listed as cytomegalovirus-associated.

Input material: PBMCs. This chain links TRBV29-1 with TRBJ2-1; 7 bases are shared with TRBD2. This receptor was obtained from a man younger than 35 in good health and CMV-seronegative. The CDR3 sequence is CSVEARRGGINEQFF. CDR3 bases: TGCAGCGTTGAAGCTCGGCGCGGGGGTATCAATGAGCAGTTCTTC.